The 22 T cell receptor beta chains in this list originate from one sample, sequenced in a study of T cell responses to AZD1222 COVID-19 vaccine. Generated by immunoSEQ multiplex PCR, the TCRdb table keeps only in-frame clones and is missing some. This sample carries 98,000 or so clones, 75% to 90% of them seen once, and the ten largest clones take around 9.4%. Sequencing used peripheral blood, obtained on day 0 of AZD1222 vaccination. The receptors stem from an adult in good health.

The rearrangement links TRBV5-1 to TRBJ2-7; 9 bases match TRBD2. CDR1 and CDR2 (germline): SGHRS, YFSETQ. The V segment lost 0 bases and the J segment 4 bases; nucleotides outside the gene matches: 8. The CDR3 is 16 amino acids. The chain's CDR3 is CASSLGSSGSGYEQYF. The CDR3 DNA sequence: TGCGCCAGCAGCTTGGGTAGTAGCGGGAGTGGTTACGAGCAGTACTTC. Based on the CDR3 plus reference TRBV5-1 and TRBJ2-7, the full variable domain is KAGVTQTPRYLIKTRGQQVTLSCSPISGHRSVSWYQQTPGQGLQFLFEYFSETQRNKGNFPGRFSGRQFSNSRSEMNVSTLELGDSALYLCASSLGSSGSGYEQYFGPGTRLTVT.

The CDR3 reads CASSGSNTEAFF. As DNA, the CDR3 is TGTGCCAGCTCGGGCAGCAACACTGAAGCTTTCTTT. The chain uses TRBV6-1 and TRBJ1-1; D remains unclear. The germline V gene encodes CDR1 MNHNS and CDR2 SASEGT. V was cut by 8 bases and J by 2 bases, with 9 bases left in between. The CDR3 is made up of 12 amino acids.

This chain uses TRBV9 with TRBJ1-4; no clear D gene. Germline values: CDR1 SGDLS, CDR2 YYNGEE. The CDR3 has 16 residues. The ends were cut back, 0 bases at V and 8 bases at J, with 17 bases in the middle. DNA for the CDR3: TGTGCCAGCAGCGTAGGCAGTGGGGTTACGGGGGAAAAACTGTTTTTT. Its translation: CASSVGSGVTGEKLFF.

This chain connects TRBV19 to TRBJ1-5; no definite D call. The germline gives CDR1 LNHDA, CDR2 SQIVND (reference sequence). The V gene lost 7 bases and the J gene lost 3 bases, with 10 bases spanning the gap. The CDR3 is made up of 13 amino acids. The CDR3, as DNA: TGTGCCAGTATGCAGGCAGCCAATCAGCCCCAGCATTTT. This translates into CASMQAANQPQHF.

The chain carries TRBV24-1 and TRBJ2-3, with D unresolved. The CDR3 loop spans 15 amino acids. CDR1 is KGHDR, CDR2 SFDVKD, per germline. Trimming left V 2 bases short and J 0 bases short, with 8 bases between. The CDR3 protein is CATSDYGTSTDTQYF. The CDR3 nucleotides read TGTGCCACCAGTGATTATGGAACTAGCACAGATACGCAGTATTTT.

The chain employs TRBV28 and TRBJ2-7; weak D call: TRBD1 (5 bases). V lost 3 bases to trimming and J lost 2 bases, with 8 bases between them. The CDR3 sequence is 13 residues long. The germline CDR1 and CDR2 sequences are MDHEN and SYDVKM. The CDR3 DNA reads TGTGCCAGCAGTTTGGGGCTAGCCTACGAGCAGTACTTC. Its protein is CASSLGLAYEQYF.

The V call is TRBV6-5, the J call TRBJ1-2, with D possibly matching TRBD1 (5 bases). CDR3 size: 14 residues. The ends were cut back, 2 bases at V and 2 bases at J, with 9 bases in the middle. In germline, CDR1 is MNHEY, CDR2 SVGAGI. The CDR3 spells CASSYLGANYGYTF. As DNA, the CDR3 is TGTGCCAGCAGTTACCTAGGGGCGAACTATGGCTACACCTTC.

The chain joins TRBV3-1 (or the pseudogene TRBV3-2) to TRBJ2-7, with TRBD1 as a possible D gene (7 bases). Germline lookup yields CDR1 LGHDT and CDR2 YNNKEL (reference sequence). The CDR3 extends over 14 amino acids. The V gene lost 6 bases and the J gene lost 2 bases, with 14 bases spanning the gap. The CDR3 nucleotides are TGTGCCAGCAGTCGACAGGGACTCGCCTACGAGCAGTACTTC. Translating it yields CASSRQGLAYEQYF.

The count of this clone is one. This chain uses TRBV9 with TRBJ1-6; D is ambiguous. This CDR3 is 16 amino acids long. Trimming stripped 3 bases from V and 0 bases from J, with 10 bases between. The V gene's germline CDR1 is SGDLS and CDR2 YYNGEE. The CDR3 loop is CASSETQSSYNSPLHF. Here the CDR3 DNA reads TGTGCCAGCAGCGAAACCCAGAGCTCCTATAATTCACCCCTCCACTTT.

The rearrangement joins TRBV20-1 to TRBJ1-1; D remains ambiguous. The germline CDR1 and CDR2 sequences are DFQATT and SNEGSKA (reference sequence). Trimming took off 3 bases at V and 0 bases at J, with 8 bases between the two ends. The length of the CDR3 is 13 residues. CDR3 nucleotides: TGCAGTGCTAGTGAGTTTGTGAACACTGAAGCTTTCTTT. Translation: CSASEFVNTEAFF.

V gene TRBV5-5 combines with J gene TRBJ1-6; 8 bases match TRBD1. The ends lost 3 bases at V and 7 bases at J; junction bases unmatched: 9. The CDR3 length is 16 residues. Germline V gene lookup returns CDR1 SGHKS and CDR2 YYEKEE (reference sequence). The CDR3 sequence is CASSSDRVGINSPLHF. In DNA, the CDR3 is TGTGCCAGCAGCTCGGACAGGGTAGGGATCAATTCACCCCTCCACTTT.

This chain links TRBV6-5 with TRBJ1-6; unclear D gene. The CDR3 contains 12 residues. The ends were cut back, 5 bases at V and 13 bases at J, with 12 bases in the middle. Germline V gene sequence: CDR1 MNHEY, CDR2 SVGAGI. CDR3 amino acids: CASSPTPWPLHF. The CDR3, as DNA: TGTGCCAGCAGTCCTACCCCCTGGCCCCTCCACTTT.

The sample holds many counts of this clone. This chain connects TRBV2 to TRBJ1-2; D gene ambiguous. Trimming pared 6 bases from V and 1 base from J, leaving 9 bases between. This CDR3 is built from 13 residues. Germline V CDR1 and CDR2: SNHLY, FYNNEI. This chain's CDR3 is CASSVEFNYGYTF. The CDR3 nucleotides are TGTGCCAGCAGCGTCGAGTTTAACTATGGCTACACCTTC.

The chain carries TRBV28 and TRBJ2-7; D might be TRBD1 or TRBD2, each matching 5 bases. The CDR3 is made up of 16 amino acids. Germline CDR1 reads MDHEN; CDR2 reads SYDVKM. V lost 3 bases and J 2 bases, leaving 17 bases between the germline ends. CDR3 sequence reads: CASSLLTGTVTYEQYF. The CDR3 region has the DNA TGTGCCAGCAGTTTGCTAACCGGGACCGTTACCTACGAGCAGTACTTC.

The rearrangement joins TRBV5-1 to TRBJ1-4; 8 nucleotides line up with TRBD1. This CDR3 is 15 amino acids long. The J segment lost 3 bases and the V segment lost 4 bases, leaving 5 bases of the junction unmatched. CDR1 is SGHRS and CDR2 is YFSETQ in the germline V gene. In DNA form, the CDR3 reads TGCGCCAGCAGCCCTGGACAGGGCTCTAATGAAAAACTGTTTTTT. It yields the protein CASSPGQGSNEKLFF.

The genes are TRBV2 and TRBJ1-2; D may be TRBD1 (5 bases). The V gene's germline CDR1 is SNHLY and CDR2 FYNNEI. Trimming shortened V by 11 bases and J by 7 bases, and 23 bases separated the two germline ends. The CDR3 contains 14 residues. The CDR3 DNA follows: TGTGCCGGGGTGGGACCGGGCCGCGGTGGTGGCTACACCTTC. Translating gives CAGVGPGRGGGYTF.

The V and J genes are TRBV3-1 (or the pseudogene TRBV3-2) and TRBJ1-1; D remains unclear. Trimming cost V 5 bases and J 1 base, with 8 bases left between them. CDR3 length: 13 amino acids. CDR1 is LGHDT and CDR2 is YNNKEL in the germline V gene (reference sequence). The CDR3 is CASSRRENTEAFF. The CDR3 nucleotides are TGTGCCAGCAGCAGAAGAGAGAACACTGAAGCTTTCTTT.

CDR3 nucleotide sequence: TGTGCCAGCAGCTCCCGACTAGCGCGTTTCACAGATACGCAGTATTTT. Encoded protein: CASSSRLARFTDTQYF. The chain has TRBV28 and TRBJ2-3; 8 positions agree with TRBD2. The V gene's germline CDR1 is MDHEN and CDR2 SYDVKM. The CDR3 consists of 16 residues. The V and J ends lost 6 bases and 2 bases, in that order; junction bases with no gene match: 10. The whole variable domain, remainder taken from reference TRBV28 and TRBJ2-3, is DVKVTQSSRYLVKRTGEKVFLECVQDMDHENMFWYRQDPGLGLRLIYFSYDVKMKEKGDIPEGYSVSREKKERFSLILESASTNQTSMYLCASSSRLARFTDTQYFGPGTRLTVL.

The chain is built from TRBV5-4 and TRBJ2-1, with 7 bases fitting TRBD1. V lost 4 bases and J lost 8; bases outside the gene matches: 24. Germline CDR1 is SGHNT and CDR2 is YYREEE (reference sequence). The CDR3 covers 19 residues. This CDR3 reads CASSNPLSTGQVFSDEQFF. The DNA for the CDR3 is TGTGCCAGCAGCAATCCCCTTTCGACAGGGCAGGTATTCTCGGATGAGCAGTTCTTC.

This rearrangement joins TRBV7-9 to TRBJ2-1; 9 bases align to TRBD1. The CDR3 has 16 residues. The V and J ends lost 2 bases and 3 bases, in that order; junction bases with no gene match: 5. The V gene's germline CDR1 is SEHNR and CDR2 FQNEAQ (reference sequence). CDR3 residues: CASSLTGTGYYNEQFF. The CDR3 DNA reads TGTGCCAGCAGCTTAACCGGGACAGGGTACTACAATGAGCAGTTCTTC.

The chain couples TRBV6-5 to TRBJ1-2; D might be TRBD1 (5 bases). Germline CDR1 and CDR2: MNHEY and SVGAGI. The V gene lost 6 bases and the J gene lost 3 bases, with 11 bases spanning the gap. The CDR3 sequence is 13 residues long. CDR3 in DNA: TGTGCCAGCAGGGGGCCTCGACACTATGGCTACACCTTC. As protein: CASRGPRHYGYTF.

The V gene is TRBV6-1, the J gene TRBJ2-5, with D tentatively TRBD1 (8 bases). Trimming shortened V by 1 base and J by 5 bases, and 17 bases separated the two germline ends. The germline V gene has CDR1 MNHNS and CDR2 SASEGT. The CDR3 contains 16 residues. The CDR3 DNA follows: TGTGCCAGCAGTGAAGTTACAGGGGGGGTGTGGGAGACCCAGTACTTC. Its protein is CASSEVTGGVWETQYF.